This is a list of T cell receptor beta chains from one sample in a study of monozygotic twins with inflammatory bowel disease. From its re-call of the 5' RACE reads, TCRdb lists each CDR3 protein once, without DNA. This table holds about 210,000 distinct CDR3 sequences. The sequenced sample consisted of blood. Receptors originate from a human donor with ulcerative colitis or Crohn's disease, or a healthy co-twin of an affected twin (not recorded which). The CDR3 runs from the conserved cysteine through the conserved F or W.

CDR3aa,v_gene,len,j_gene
CASRPYGVDTQYF,TRBV27,13,TRBJ2-3
CASRSFGQNEQFF,TRBV5-5,13,TRBJ2-1
CASSFGREGEQFF,TRBV7-8,13,TRBJ2-1
CASTPRGWDNEQFF,TRBV7-9,14,TRBJ2-1
CASSLRTGENSPLHF,TRBV3-1,15,TRBJ1-6
CASSERGFPDTQYF,TRBV2,14,TRBJ2-3
CASSWDRDTQYF,TRBV5-4,12,TRBJ2-3
CASSWSPGTGPHEQYF,TRBV5-6,16,TRBJ2-7
CASSLNGGPYNEQFF,TRBV7-9,15,TRBJ2-1
CASSQVPLGFGTDTQYF,TRBV3-1,17,TRBJ2-3
CASSVPRGLNTEAFF,TRBV28,15,TRBJ1-1
CSARDIFTDTQYF,TRBV20-1,13,TRBJ2-3
CASSEAGTGGIVGNYGYTF,TRBV11-1,19,TRBJ1-2
CASSFNRETQYF,TRBV7-6,12,TRBJ2-5
CASSPTLYGYTF,TRBV7-2,12,TRBJ1-2
CASSPRDGFNQPQHF,TRBV19,15,TRBJ1-5
CSARDSGGNQPQHF,TRBV20-1,14,TRBJ1-5
CSVGPGQGTYEQYF,TRBV29-1,14,TRBJ2-7
CSAARGLTYEQYF,TRBV20-1,13,TRBJ2-7
CASSLGLVVSGNTIYF,TRBV5-1,16,TRBJ1-3
CASTWGTSTDTQYF,TRBV28,14,TRBJ2-3
CASSLAWGSGDTQYF,TRBV5-1,15,TRBJ2-3
CASSYSGYGYTF,TRBV6-5,12,TRBJ1-2
CASSLDRKVTYEQYF,TRBV5-1,15,TRBJ2-7
CSVDTRSTNYGYTF,TRBV29-1,14,TRBJ1-2
CASKGQYSNQPQHF,TRBV6-1,14,TRBJ1-5
CASSGWDRMATGELFF,TRBV6-1,16,TRBJ2-2
CASNLERGRGTTEAFF,TRBV5-5,16,TRBJ1-1
CASSPGYGETQYF,TRBV18,13,TRBJ2-5
CSARDSRGGTDTQYF,TRBV20-1,15,TRBJ2-3
CASPFGTGLNYGYTF,TRBV27,15,TRBJ1-2
CASSQVAGGGYGYTF,TRBV3-1,15,TRBJ1-2
CASRIWAPGQGGYGYTF,TRBV19,17,TRBJ1-2
CASSWDSEMTRSTDTQYF,TRBV6-2/TRBV6-3,18,TRBJ2-3
CATSRPQSSYNEQFF,TRBV15,15,TRBJ2-1
CASSPLQEGLAKNIQYF,TRBV5-1,17,TRBJ2-4
CTSSHRLAGASDTQYF,TRBV1,16,TRBJ2-3
CASSPWTGHNSPLHF,TRBV5-1,15,TRBJ1-6
CASSLSPTGGGYGYTF,TRBV12-3/TRBV12-4,16,TRBJ1-2
CASSLQRTGNSLHF,TRBV7-2,14,TRBJ1-6
CASSLGVRGYEQYF,TRBV4-1,14,TRBJ2-7